This T cell receptor (beta chain) was observed in a study of blood T cells in healthy people across ages. Overall study results and limits: While age rose, TCR beta diversity per million T cells dropped in a roughly linear way.

Concerning this clonotype itself: Its antigen is not identified.

A second PCR, run for about 7 to 11 cycles, used a sample-barcoded 5' primer plus a J-beta primer mix. MiXCR, run by TCRdb on the 5' RACE reads, gives a single entry per CDR3 protein. This table holds about 1 million distinct CDR3 sequences, roughly 45% found once. All donors came from Russia, were Caucasian and healthy, and spanned ages roughly 6 to 95. With 6 bases clipped from V and 2 bases from J, the junction kept 10 bases outside the gene matches. The CDR3 sequence is 16 residues long. Germline CDR1 is DFQATT and CDR2 is SNEGSKA (reference sequence). V and J are TRBV20-1 and TRBJ2-3, with TRBD2 matching over 11 bases. The sequence was collected from a woman aged 55-70 years in good health. The sample consisted of blood. The CDR3 protein is CSAPPVTSGNTDTQYF. CDR3 coding DNA: TGCAGTGCCCCGCCTGTGACTAGCGGGAACACAGATACGCAGTATTTT.